This T cell receptor (beta chain) appears in the sequencing data of a study of blood T cell repertoires in COVID-19 (dated by TCRdb to about 2020). Regarding the study in general: Samples covering the acute and convalescent phases of COVID-19 were provided by collaborators in the United States, Italy and Spain. The prospective study material was composed of cDNA or gDNA derived from T cells, B-cell-depleted T cells, or PBMCs. The dataset comprised deeply sampled blood TCRbeta repertoires from subjects exposed to, actively infected with, or recovered from COVID-19. The repertoires were made available in a free public database intended to serve as a resource for research on the immune response to SARS-CoV-2. The samples were drawn from two sources: the first 160 participants of the ongoing ImmuneRACE study, and fewer than 1,500 subjects contributed by 6 global collaborators. A de-identified subject ID, COVID-19 status, age in years and sex were almost always included in the sample metadata. Where available, HLA class I and class II types were obtained from metadata supplied by the sample provider rather than from assay-based typing. What the work shows at the level of the full study, not this receptor alone: Clinical and demographic metadata were provided uncurated, with the amount varying by source and participant.

The immunoSEQ Assay, a bias-controlled multiplex PCR, was used to amplify TCRbeta CDR3 regions from genomic DNA. In the source study's methods: The number of nucleated cells in each sample was estimated from the amplification of reference gene primers within the assay. To quantify the absolute abundance of each unique TCRbeta CDR3 rearrangement, sequence reads were collapsed and filtered. For each sample, productive Simpson clonality was calculated by taking the square root of Simpson's diversity index across productive rearrangements. Entries here come from immuneACCESS through TCRdb and include only in-frame sequences with V and J called. Some clones fail to appear in such tables; in the studies checked, an unresolved V gene covers under half of the shortfall, and the cause of the remainder is unknown. V and J calls and clone size come straight from that table; D and trimming were deduced from the DNA. The sample table records tens of thousands of clones; about 90% of these occur just once. Of the sample, around 0.93% is held by the ten largest clones.

As for this clone: Its antigen is unknown. Base-call qualities are not available, and no considerably larger clone is one nucleotide away.

Whole blood was collected in K2EDTA tubes by collaborating institutions according to the institutions' own protocols. For TCRbeta analysis, collaborators shipped samples in one of three forms: frozen whole blood, isolated PBMCs, or DNA extracted from either of those sample types. Per the germline V gene (reference sequence), LGHDT is the CDR1 and YNNKEL is the CDR2. V is pruned by 1 base and J by 4 bases, leaving 6 bases of the junction without a gene match. The CDR3, cysteine through phenylalanine, is 16 amino acids long. Only CDR3 DNA is held: 48 bases, read in frame from base 1. The specimen was peripheral blood. This receptor chain uses TRBV3-1 (or the pseudogene TRBV3-2) and TRBJ1-2, with 10 bases matching TRBD1. The sequence came from a woman aged 50 to 60 in a cohort sampled during active COVID-19. The CDR3 reads as follows: CASSQVRQGAIYGYTF. The DNA sequence is as follows: TGTGCCAGCAGCCAAGTCCGACAGGGGGCGATCTATGGCTACACCTTC.